These 2 T cell receptor beta chains share one sample of origin, sequenced in a study of somatic mutations in cytotoxic T cells in rheumatoid arthritis. Data came from immunoSEQ multiplex PCR; TCRdb stores just in-frame clones and leaves some out. The repertoire includes 15,000 to 20,000 clones, 60% to 80% of them detected once, and roughly a fifth sits in the top ten. Sequences were obtained from CD8+ T cells sorted from blood. Every receptor here comes from an adult with rheumatoid arthritis.

This clone was counted once. This chain links TRBV7-3 with TRBJ2-1; 10 bases match TRBD1. V dropped 3 bases and J dropped 0; count of bases not matched to a gene: 5. The CDR3 is 17 residues long. Germline V gene lookup returns CDR1 SGHTA and CDR2 FQGTGA. The CDR3 DNA sequence: TGTGCCAGCAGCTTGACAGGGGGCCAAGGCTCCTACAATGAGCAGTTCTTC. This sequence encodes CASSLTGGQGSYNEQFF.

This chain joins TRBV29-1 and TRBJ2-2; D is perhaps TRBD1 (5 bases). CDR1 and CDR2 (germline): SQVTM, ANQGSEA. The CDR3 covers 14 residues. V was pared by 4 bases and J by 0 bases, with 9 bases between. For the CDR3, the DNA is TGCAGCGTTGGGACACTTTCGAACACCGGGGAGCTGTTTTTT. Amino acids: CSVGTLSNTGELFF.